A selection of T cell receptor beta chains follows, all from one sample in a study of blood T cell repertoires in COVID-19. Measured with immunoSEQ multiplex PCR; TCRdb has only the in-frame clones, and not every one. The repertoire has about 61,000 clones, roughly 90% of them found once; the top ten carry over 20%. What was sequenced was peripheral blood. The receptors were gathered from a woman aged 45-60 years with active or convalescent COVID-19. The CDR3 runs from the conserved cysteine through the conserved F or W. A D gene is named only where the DNA matches it firmly.

D: .
V: TRBV6-5
J: TRBJ2-2
DNA: TGTGCCAGCAGTTACAGACTCGAACCACGCTGGGGGGAGCTGTTTTTT
CDR3: CASSYRLEPRWGELFF

D: .
V: TRBV12-3/TRBV12-4
J: TRBJ1-2
DNA: TGTGCCAGCAGTCGACAGAGGACCTATGGCTACACCTTC
CDR3: CASSRQRTYGYTF

D: TRBD2
V: TRBV30
J: TRBJ2-1
DNA: TGTGCCTGGGAGGGACTAGCGGGAGTTTACAATGAGCAGTTCTTC
CDR3: CAWEGLAGVYNEQFF

D: .
V: TRBV24-1
J: TRBJ2-2
DNA: TGTGCCAGATTGCAGGGAATACCGACGAACACCGGGGAGCTGTTTTTT
CDR3: CARLQGIPTNTGELFF

D: TRBD1
V: TRBV2
J: TRBJ2-5
DNA: TGTGCCAGCATCCGGGACAGCCAAGAGACCCAGTACTTC
CDR3: CASIRDSQETQYF

D: TRBD1
V: TRBV19
J: TRBJ1-2
DNA: TGTGCCAGTAGTAGAGGGACAGGGGTGGACTATGGCTACACCTTC
CDR3: CASSRGTGVDYGYTF

D: .
V: TRBV27
J: TRBJ1-1
DNA: TGTGCCAGCAGTTTAAAAGGGACTGGTTTTGTCACTGAAGCTTTCTTT
CDR3: CASSLKGTGFVTEAFF

D: TRBD1
V: TRBV19
J: TRBJ1-2
DNA: TGTGCCAGTAGCAGAACAGGGGGTCTACTCCCCTATGGCTACACCTTC
CDR3: CASSRTGGLLPYGYTF

D: .
V: TRBV12-3/TRBV12-4
J: TRBJ2-7
DNA: TGTGCCAGCAGTTGGAGATACGAGCAGTACTTC
CDR3: CASSWRYEQYF

D: TRBD2
V: TRBV9
J: TRBJ2-4
DNA: TGTGCCAGCAGCGTAGGCGGACTAGCGGGAGGCATTCAGTACTTC
CDR3: CASSVGGLAGGIQYF